This TCR beta chain was obtained from a study of blood T cell repertoires in COVID-19. Background on the study: Researchers got acute and convalescent COVID-19 samples from the United States, Italy and Spain. The cDNA or gDNA used as material had been derived from T cells, B-cell-depleted T cells, or PBMCs.

The Seattle patients joined while their infection was active and were tracked longitudinally afterward. J lost 8 bases, V lost 5 bases, and 12 bases had no gene match. This CDR3 is built from 16 residues. Looked up from germline, CDR1 is SGHAT and CDR2 is FQNNGV. The assay was immunoSEQ multiplex PCR, and TCRdb's table has in-frame clones only and misses some. The sample holds roughly 150,000 clones, 70% to 90% seen once. The V and J genes are TRBV11-2 and TRBJ2-3; 11 nucleotides agree with TRBD2. This clonotype originated in a woman older than 75 with COVID-19, enrolled during active disease. Sequenced: peripheral blood. DNA of the CDR3: TGTGCCAGCAGCATACCTCGGCTAGCGGGGGGCGGTACGCAGTATTTT. It codes for CASSIPRLAGGGTQYF.